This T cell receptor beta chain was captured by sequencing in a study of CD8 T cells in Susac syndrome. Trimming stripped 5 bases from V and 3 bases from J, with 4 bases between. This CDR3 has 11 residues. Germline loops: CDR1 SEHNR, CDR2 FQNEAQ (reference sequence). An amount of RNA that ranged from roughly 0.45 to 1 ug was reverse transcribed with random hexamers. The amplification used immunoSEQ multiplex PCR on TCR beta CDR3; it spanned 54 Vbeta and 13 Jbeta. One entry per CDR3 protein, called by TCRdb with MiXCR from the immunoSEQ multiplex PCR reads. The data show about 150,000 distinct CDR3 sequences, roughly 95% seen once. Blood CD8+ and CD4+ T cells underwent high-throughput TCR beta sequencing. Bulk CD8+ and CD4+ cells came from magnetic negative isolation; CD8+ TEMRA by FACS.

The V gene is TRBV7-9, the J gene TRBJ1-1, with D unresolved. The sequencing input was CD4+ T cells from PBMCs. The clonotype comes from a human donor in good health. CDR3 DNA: TGTGCCAGCAGCACAGACACTGAAGCTTTCTTT. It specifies CASSTDTEAFF.